This TCR beta chain was obtained from a study of identical twins. Looked up from germline, CDR1 is KGHSH and CDR2 is LQKENI. The CDR3 is made up of 16 amino acids. The ends were cut back, 4 bases at V and 0 bases at J, with 12 bases in the middle. Ten or more counts support this clonotype. Antigen unknown. Study-level results: A cross-sectional statistical analysis, not follow-up of the same donors, supported the conclusions. Invariant cells of the MAIT and iNKT types might have partly distorted the zero-insertion analyses. Among beta out-of-frame sequences, excess sharing between twins appeared weaker.

In every case, the donor was a healthy Caucasian. TCRdb analysed the 5' RACE reads with MiXCR anew, one entry per CDR3 protein. The repertoire holds some 900,000 distinct CDR3 sequences, with over 9% as singletons. The same data also went into a second study, on yellow fever vaccine responses in identical twins.

This clonotype was obtained from a woman aged 18-29 years in good health. Source material: PBMCs. The J gene is TRBJ1-4, the V gene TRBV18, with D unclear. The chain's CDR3 is CASSQSTSATNEKLFF. CDR3 DNA: TGTGCCAGCTCACAGTCAACGAGTGCAACTAATGAAAAACTGTTTTTT. The variable domain in full, completed from reference TRBV18 and TRBJ1-4, reads NAGVMQNPRHLVRRRGQEARLRCSPMKGHSHVYWYRQLPEEGLKFMVYLQKENIIDESGMPKERFSAEFPKEGPSILRIQQVVRGDSAAYFCASSQSTSATNEKLFFGSGTQLSVL.